This TCR beta chain was profiled in a study of cytomegalovirus exposure and HLA in healthy donors. The study, taken as a whole, reports: Later analysis associated a missense DCLRE1C variant with TCR beta V- and J-gene trimming. Solely CMV serostatus was available to characterize immune exposure. It was reported that TCR beta sequences correctly inferred the HLA-A and HLA-B alleles for most subjects.

PCR used 60 Vbeta primers and 13 Jbeta primers. Only in-frame clones appear in the TCRdb table, and some are missing; sequencing was by immunoSEQ multiplex PCR. The sample consists of 150,000 to 200,000 clones, over 70% of them appearing once. The CDR3 runs 15 residues. V lost 5 bases and J lost 9; bases outside the gene matches: 10. In germline, CDR1 is SGHTA, CDR2 FQGTGA. Of note for this clone: Its matching antigen is unknown.

The sequencing sample was made of PBMCs. This TCR was sampled from a woman aged 55 to 70 in good health and CMV-seropositive. J is TRBJ1-6 and V is TRBV7-3; 7 bases match TRBD1. As DNA, the CDR3 is TGTGCCAGCAGCCAAACAGGGGAAGGGGGTTCACCCCTCCACTTT. Its protein product is CASSQTGEGGSPLHF.